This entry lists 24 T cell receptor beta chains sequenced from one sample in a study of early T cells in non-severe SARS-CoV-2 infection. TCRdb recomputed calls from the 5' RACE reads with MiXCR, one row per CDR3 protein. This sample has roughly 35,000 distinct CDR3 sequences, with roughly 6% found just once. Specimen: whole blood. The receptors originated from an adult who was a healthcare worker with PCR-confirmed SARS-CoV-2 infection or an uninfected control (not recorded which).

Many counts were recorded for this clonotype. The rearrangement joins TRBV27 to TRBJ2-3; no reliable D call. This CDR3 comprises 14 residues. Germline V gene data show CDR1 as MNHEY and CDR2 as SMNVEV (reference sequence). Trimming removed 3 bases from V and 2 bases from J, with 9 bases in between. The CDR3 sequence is CASSFIGNTDTQYF. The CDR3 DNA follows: TGTGCCAGCAGTTTTATCGGAAACACAGATACGCAGTATTTT.

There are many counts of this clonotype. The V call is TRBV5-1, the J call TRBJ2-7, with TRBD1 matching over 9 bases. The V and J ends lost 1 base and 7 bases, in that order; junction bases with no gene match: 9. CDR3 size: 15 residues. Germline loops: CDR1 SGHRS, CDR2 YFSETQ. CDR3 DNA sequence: TGCGCCAGCAGCTTGACCGCGGGACAGGGACAGGAGCAGTACTTC. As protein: CASSLTAGQGQEQYF. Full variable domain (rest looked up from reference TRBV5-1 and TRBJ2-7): KAGVTQTPRYLIKTRGQQVTLSCSPISGHRSVSWYQQTPGQGLQFLFEYFSETQRNKGNFPGRFSGRQFSNSRSEMNVSTLELGDSALYLCASSLTAGQGQEQYFGPGTRLTVT.

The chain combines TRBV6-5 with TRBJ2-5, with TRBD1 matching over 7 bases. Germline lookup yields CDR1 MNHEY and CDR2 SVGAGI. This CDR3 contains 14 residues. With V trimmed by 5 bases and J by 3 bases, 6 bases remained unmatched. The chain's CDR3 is CASSTGTEEETQYF. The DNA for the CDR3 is TGTGCCAGCAGTACCGGGACAGAAGAAGAGACCCAGTACTTC.

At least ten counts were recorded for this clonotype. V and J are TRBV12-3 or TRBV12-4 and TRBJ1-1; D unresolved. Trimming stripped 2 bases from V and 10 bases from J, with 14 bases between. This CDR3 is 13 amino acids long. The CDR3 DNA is TGTGCCAGCAGTTTAAAAGGAACCGGGCCAGCTTTCTTT. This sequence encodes CASSLKGTGPAFF.

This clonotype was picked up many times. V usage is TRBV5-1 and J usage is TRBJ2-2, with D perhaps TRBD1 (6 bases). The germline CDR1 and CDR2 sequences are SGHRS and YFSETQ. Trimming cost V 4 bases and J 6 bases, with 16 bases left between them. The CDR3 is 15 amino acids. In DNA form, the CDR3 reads TGCGCCAGCAGCCCACCGCAGGGGAATGCCGGGGAGCTGTTTTTT. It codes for CASSPPQGNAGELFF.

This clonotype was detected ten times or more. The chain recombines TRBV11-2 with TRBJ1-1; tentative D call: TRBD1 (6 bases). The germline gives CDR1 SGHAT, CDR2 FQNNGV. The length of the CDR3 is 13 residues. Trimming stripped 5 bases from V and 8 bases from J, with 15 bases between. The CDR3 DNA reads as TGTGCCAGCAGCCCATTGGGACATTCGGAAGCTTTCTTT. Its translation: CASSPLGHSEAFF.

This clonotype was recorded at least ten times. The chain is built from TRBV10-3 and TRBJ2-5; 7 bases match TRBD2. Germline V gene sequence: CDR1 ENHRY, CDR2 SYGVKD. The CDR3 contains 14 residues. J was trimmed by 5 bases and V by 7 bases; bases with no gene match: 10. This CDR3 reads CAIKPSDGGETQYF. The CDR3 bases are TGTGCCATCAAGCCCTCCGACGGGGGGGAGACCCAGTACTTC.

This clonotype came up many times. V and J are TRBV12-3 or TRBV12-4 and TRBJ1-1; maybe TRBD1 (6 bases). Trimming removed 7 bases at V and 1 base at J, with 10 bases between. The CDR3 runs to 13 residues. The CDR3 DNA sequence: TGTGCCAGCATCCAGACAGGGAACACTGAAGCTTTCTTT. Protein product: CASIQTGNTEAFF.

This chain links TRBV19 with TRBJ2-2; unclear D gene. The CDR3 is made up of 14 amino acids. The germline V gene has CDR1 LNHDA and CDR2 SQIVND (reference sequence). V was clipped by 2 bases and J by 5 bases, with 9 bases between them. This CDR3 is CASSIPTATGELFF. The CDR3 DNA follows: TGTGCCAGTAGTATACCCACCGCGACCGGGGAGCTGTTTTTT.

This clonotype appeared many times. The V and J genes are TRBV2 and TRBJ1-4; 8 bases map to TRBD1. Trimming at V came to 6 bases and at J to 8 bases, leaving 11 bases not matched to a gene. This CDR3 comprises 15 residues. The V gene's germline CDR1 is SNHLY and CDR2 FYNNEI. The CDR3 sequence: CASSALGQGFEKLFF. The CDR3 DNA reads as TGTGCCAGCAGCGCCCTAGGACAGGGTTTCGAAAAACTGTTTTTT.

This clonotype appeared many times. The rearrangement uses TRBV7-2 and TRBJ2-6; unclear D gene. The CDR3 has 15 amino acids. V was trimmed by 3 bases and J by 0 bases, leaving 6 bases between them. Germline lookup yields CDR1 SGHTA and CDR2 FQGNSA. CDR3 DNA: TGTGCCAGCAGCTTGGTGATCTCTGGGGCCAACGTCCTGACTTTC. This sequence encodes CASSLVISGANVLTF.

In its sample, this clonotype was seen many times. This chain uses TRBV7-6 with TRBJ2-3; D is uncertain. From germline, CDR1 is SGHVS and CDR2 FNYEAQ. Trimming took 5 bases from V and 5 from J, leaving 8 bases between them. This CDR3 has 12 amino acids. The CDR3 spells CASSDQGDTQYF. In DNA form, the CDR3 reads TGTGCCAGCAGCGACCAAGGAGATACGCAGTATTTT.

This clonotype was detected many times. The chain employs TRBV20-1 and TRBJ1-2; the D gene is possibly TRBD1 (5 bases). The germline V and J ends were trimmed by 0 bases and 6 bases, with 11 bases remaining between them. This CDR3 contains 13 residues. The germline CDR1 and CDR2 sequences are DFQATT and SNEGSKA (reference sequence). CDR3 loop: CSARDPWGNGYTF. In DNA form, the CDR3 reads TGCAGTGCTAGAGATCCCTGGGGGAATGGCTACACCTTC.

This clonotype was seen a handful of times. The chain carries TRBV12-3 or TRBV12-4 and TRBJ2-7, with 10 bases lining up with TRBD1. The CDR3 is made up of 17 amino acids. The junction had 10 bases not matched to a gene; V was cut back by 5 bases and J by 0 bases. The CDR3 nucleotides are TGTGCCAGCAGTCCACCCCCCGGGACAGGGGTCTCCTACGAGCAGTACTTC. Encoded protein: CASSPPPGTGVSYEQYF.

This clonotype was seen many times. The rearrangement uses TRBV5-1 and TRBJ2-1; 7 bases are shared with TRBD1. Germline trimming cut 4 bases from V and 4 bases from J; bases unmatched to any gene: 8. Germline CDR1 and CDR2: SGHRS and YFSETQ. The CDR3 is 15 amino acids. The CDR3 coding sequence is TGCGCCAGCAGCCCCGGGGACAGCTATTACAATGAGCAGTTCTTC. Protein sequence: CASSPGDSYYNEQFF.

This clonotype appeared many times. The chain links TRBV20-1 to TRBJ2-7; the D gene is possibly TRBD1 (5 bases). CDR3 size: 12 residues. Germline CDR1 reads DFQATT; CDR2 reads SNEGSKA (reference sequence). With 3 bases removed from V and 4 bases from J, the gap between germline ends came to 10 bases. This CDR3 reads CSASRGVYEQYF. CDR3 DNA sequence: TGCAGTGCTAGTAGGGGCGTTTACGAGCAGTACTTC.

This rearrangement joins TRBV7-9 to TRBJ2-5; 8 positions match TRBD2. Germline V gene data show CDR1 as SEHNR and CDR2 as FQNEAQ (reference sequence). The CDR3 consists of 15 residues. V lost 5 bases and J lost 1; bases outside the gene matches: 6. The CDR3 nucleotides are TGTGCCAGCAGCGCCGTAGCGGGGAGCCAAGAGACCCAGTACTTC. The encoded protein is CASSAVAGSQETQYF.

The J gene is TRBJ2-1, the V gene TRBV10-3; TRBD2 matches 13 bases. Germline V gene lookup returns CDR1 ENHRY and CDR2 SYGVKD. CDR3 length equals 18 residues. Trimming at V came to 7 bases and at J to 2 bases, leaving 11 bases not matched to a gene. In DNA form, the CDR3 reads TGTGCCATCACGCGTGGTAAGACTAGCGGGGGGCCCTACAATGAGCAGTTCTTC. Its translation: CAITRGKTSGGPYNEQFF.

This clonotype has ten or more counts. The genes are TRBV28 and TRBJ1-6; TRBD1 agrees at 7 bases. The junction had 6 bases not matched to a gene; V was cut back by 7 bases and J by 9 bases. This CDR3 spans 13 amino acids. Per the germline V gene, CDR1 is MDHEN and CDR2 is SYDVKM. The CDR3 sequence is CASILAGGSPLHF. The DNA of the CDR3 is TGTGCCAGCATCTTAGCAGGGGGTTCACCCCTCCACTTT.

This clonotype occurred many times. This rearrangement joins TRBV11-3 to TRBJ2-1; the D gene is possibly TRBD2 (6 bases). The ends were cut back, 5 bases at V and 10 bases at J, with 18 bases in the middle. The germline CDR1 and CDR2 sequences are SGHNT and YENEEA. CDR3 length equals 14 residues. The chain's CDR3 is CASSPNPASVEQFF. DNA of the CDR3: TGTGCCAGCAGCCCGAATCCCGCTAGCGTCGAGCAGTTCTTC.

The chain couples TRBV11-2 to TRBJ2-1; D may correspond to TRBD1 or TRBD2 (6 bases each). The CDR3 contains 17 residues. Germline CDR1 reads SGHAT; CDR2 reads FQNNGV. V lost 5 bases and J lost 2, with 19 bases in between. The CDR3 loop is CASSPRGGQAAYNEQFF. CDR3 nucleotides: TGTGCCAGCAGCCCTAGAGGGGGGCAGGCGGCCTACAATGAGCAGTTCTTC.

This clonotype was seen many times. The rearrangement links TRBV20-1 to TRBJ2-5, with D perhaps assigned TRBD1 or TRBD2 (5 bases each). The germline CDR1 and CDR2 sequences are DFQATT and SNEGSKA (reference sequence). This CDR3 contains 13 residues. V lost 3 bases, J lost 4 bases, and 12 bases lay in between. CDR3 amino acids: CSASMPGTETQYF. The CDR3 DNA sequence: TGCAGTGCTAGCATGCCAGGGACAGAGACCCAGTACTTC.

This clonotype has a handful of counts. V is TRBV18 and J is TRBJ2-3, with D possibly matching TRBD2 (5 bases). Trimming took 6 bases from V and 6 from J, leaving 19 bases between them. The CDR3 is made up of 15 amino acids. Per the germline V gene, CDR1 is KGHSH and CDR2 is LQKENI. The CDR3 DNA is TGTGCCAGCTCGCCAATCGGTTTCTCGGGGGATACGCAGTATTTT. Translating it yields CASSPIGFSGDTQYF. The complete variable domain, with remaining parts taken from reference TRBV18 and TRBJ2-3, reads NAGVMQNPRHLVRRRGQEARLRCSPMKGHSHVYWYRQLPEEGLKFMVYLQKENIIDESGMPKERFSAEFPKEGPSILRIQQVVRGDSAAYFCASSPIGFSGDTQYFGPGTRLTVL.

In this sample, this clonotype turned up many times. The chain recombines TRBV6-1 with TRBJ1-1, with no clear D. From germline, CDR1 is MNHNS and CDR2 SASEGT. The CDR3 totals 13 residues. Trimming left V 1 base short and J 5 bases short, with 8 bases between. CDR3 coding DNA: TGTGCCAGCAGTGAAGGGGGTTGGACTGAAGCTTTCTTT. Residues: CASSEGGWTEAFF.